The 18 T cell receptor beta chains listed next were all sequenced from one sample in a study of blood T cell repertoires in COVID-19. Using immunoSEQ multiplex PCR, the repertoire was profiled, and TCRdb retains in-frame clones only, with some absent. The sample includes hundreds of thousands of clones, 86% of them seen just once. Sequences were obtained from peripheral blood. The receptors come from a woman in her 30s with active or convalescent COVID-19.

The V gene is TRBV6-1, the J gene TRBJ2-7, with TRBD1 matching 8 bases. Per the germline V gene, CDR1 is MNHNS and CDR2 is SASEGT. The CDR3 covers 15 residues. Losses at the gene ends were 1 base for V and 6 bases for J; bases not matched to a gene: 8. The CDR3 sequence: CASSEVGAGGGEQYF. DNA for the CDR3: TGTGCCAGCAGTGAAGTAGGGGCAGGGGGCGGCGAGCAGTACTTC.

The chain recombines TRBV18 with TRBJ2-3, with D perhaps matching TRBD1 (6 bases). Germline values: CDR1 KGHSH, CDR2 LQKENI. CDR3 length: 13 residues. Trimming took 8 bases from V and 1 from J, leaving 10 bases between them. This CDR3 reads CASTDSGTDTQYF. The CDR3 nucleotides read TGTGCCAGCACGGACAGCGGCACAGATACGCAGTATTTT.

This chain links TRBV6-5 with TRBJ1-2; D perhaps matches TRBD1 (6 bases). The CDR3 sequence is 13 residues long. Trimming removed 5 bases from V and 8 bases from J, with 15 bases in between. Germline loops: CDR1 MNHEY, CDR2 SVGAGI. Written as DNA, the CDR3 is TGTGCCAGCAGTCCAACAGGGTTCGGGGGCTACACCTTC. Translated: CASSPTGFGGYTF.

The V gene is TRBV9, the J gene TRBJ1-1; 7 bases match TRBD1. Trimming cost V 0 bases and J 7 bases; bases outside gene matches: 9. CDR1 SGDLS and CDR2 YYNGEE come from the germline V gene. CDR3 length: 15 residues. CDR3 nucleotides: TGTGCCAGCAGCGTAGGCACAGGGGAGGAATTTGAAGCTTTCTTT. This gives the protein CASSVGTGEEFEAFF.

As regards this clone: Relative to the germline gene, one junction end is altered; a read error may explain this. This chain connects TRBV28 to TRBJ1-2, with 9 bases aligning to TRBD1. CDR1 and CDR2 (germline): MDHEN, SYDVKM. The CDR3 consists of 16 residues. The CDR3 DNA follows: TGTGCCAGCAGTTTAGCAAGGACAGGGGTGCTCTATAGCTACACCTTC. As protein: CASSLARTGVLYSYTF.

The V and J genes are TRBV3-1 (or the pseudogene TRBV3-2) and TRBJ2-5; 9 bases align to TRBD2. The CDR3 totals 15 residues. With V trimmed by 1 base and J by 5 bases, 5 bases remained unmatched. The germline CDR1 and CDR2 sequences are LGHDT and YNNKEL (reference sequence). This chain's CDR3 is CASSQGLADLETQYF. The CDR3, as DNA: TGTGCCAGCAGCCAAGGACTAGCGGACTTGGAGACCCAGTACTTC.

The chain couples TRBV7-8 to TRBJ1-2; 7 bases map to TRBD1. The germline CDR1 and CDR2 sequences are SGHVS and FQNEAQ. The CDR3 is 13 residues long. The ends lost 3 bases at V and 3 bases at J; junction bases unmatched: 1. CDR3 sequence: CASSLGQYYGYTF. CDR3 nucleotides: TGTGCCAGCAGCTTGGGACAGTACTATGGCTACACCTTC.

The chain links TRBV28 to TRBJ1-3; D is perhaps TRBD1 (5 bases). This CDR3 is built from 15 residues. CDR1 MDHEN and CDR2 SYDVKM come from the germline V gene. V was trimmed by 3 bases and J by 4 bases, leaving 13 bases between them. The DNA for the CDR3 is TGTGCCAGCAGTTTTCGGGCAGGGCTCGGAAACACCATATATTTT. Translating it yields CASSFRAGLGNTIYF. The full variable domain, its missing parts supplied by reference TRBV28 and TRBJ1-3, is DVKVTQSSRYLVKRTGEKVFLECVQDMDHENMFWYRQDPGLGLRLIYFSYDVKMKEKGDIPEGYSVSREKKERFSLILESASTNQTSMYLCASSFRAGLGNTIYFGEGSWLTVV.

The chain has TRBV4-1 and TRBJ1-6; D remains unclear. Germline-derived CDR1 and CDR2 are MGHRA and YSYEKL. The ends were cut back, 1 base at V and 4 bases at J, with 8 bases in the middle. CDR3 length equals 15 residues. In DNA form, the CDR3 reads TGCGCCAGCAGCCAAGCTCCGGTTTATAATTCACCCCTCCACTTT. It translates to CASSQAPVYNSPLHF.

The V gene is TRBV6-5, the J gene TRBJ2-1, with 9 bases aligning to TRBD2. The CDR3 loop spans 15 amino acids. V gave up 6 bases and J gave up 4 bases; unmatched junction bases: 7. CDR1 and CDR2 (germline): MNHEY, SVGAGI. The CDR3 bases are TGTGCCAGCAGCTCCTCTAGCGGGACTTACAATGAGCAGTTCTTC. It encodes CASSSSSGTYNEQFF.

This rearrangement joins TRBV19 to TRBJ1-2; 7 nucleotides align to TRBD1. After removal of 7 bases from V and 5 bases from J, the junction contained 13 bases not matched to a gene. The CDR3 has 15 residues. Per germline, CDR1 LNHDA and CDR2 SQIVND (reference sequence). CDR3 DNA: TGTGCCAGTACTCTAGGTGGGACAGAAGGGTATGGCTACACCTTC. Its translation: CASTLGGTEGYGYTF.

V and J are TRBV6-6 and TRBJ2-3, with 9 bases identical to TRBD1. CDR1 and CDR2 from the germline V gene are MNHNY and SVGAGI (reference sequence). This CDR3 has 13 residues. J gave up 1 base and V 10 bases, and 3 bases lay outside the gene matches. CDR3 DNA: TGTGCCACGCGACAGGGGGGCACAGATACGCAGTATTTT. It specifies CATRQGGTDTQYF.

J is TRBJ2-3 and V is TRBV10-3; 10 bases match TRBD2. With V trimmed by 0 bases and J by 2 bases, 2 bases remained unmatched. The V gene's germline CDR1 is ENHRY and CDR2 SYGVKD. The CDR3 sequence is 16 residues long. The CDR3, as DNA: TGTGCCATCAGTGAGTCAGGACTAGCGGCCACAGATACGCAGTATTTT. As protein: CAISESGLAATDTQYF.

This chain connects TRBV10-2 to TRBJ2-5; 10 positions agree with TRBD2. V lost 0 bases and J lost 0; bases outside the gene matches: 4. The CDR3 has 17 amino acids. The germline gives CDR1 WSHSY, CDR2 SAAADI. The CDR3, as DNA: TGCGCCAGCAGTGAGTCTTTTAGCGGGGGGTACCAAGAGACCCAGTACTTC. It specifies CASSESFSGGYQETQYF.

This rearrangement joins TRBV18 to TRBJ1-2; weak D call: TRBD1 (5 bases). The CDR3 consists of 16 residues. The ends were cut back, 6 bases at V and 8 bases at J, with 25 bases in the middle. Germline assignment: CDR1 KGHSH and CDR2 LQKENI. CDR3 in amino acids: CASSLGATEPQVGYTF. CDR3 coding DNA: TGTGCCAGCTCGCTTGGGGCGACGGAACCCCAGGTAGGCTACACCTTC.

The table lists this clone with a few counts. This chain links TRBV5-1 with TRBJ2-7; 12 bases align to TRBD1. Germline CDR1 and CDR2: SGHRS and YFSETQ. The CDR3 length is 14 residues. With 4 bases clipped from V and 5 bases from J, the junction kept 4 bases outside the gene matches. CDR3 nucleotide sequence: TGCGCCAGCAGCGGGGGACAGGGGGCTGACGAGCAGTACTTC. Translating it yields CASSGGQGADEQYF.

The chain carries TRBV27 and TRBJ1-2; TRBD1 matches 8 bases. CDR1 is MNHEY, CDR2 SMNVEV, per germline (reference sequence). This CDR3 comprises 14 residues. Trimming at V came to 6 bases and at J to 8 bases, leaving 11 bases not matched to a gene. The CDR3 reads CASSRQGTSGGYTF. CDR3 DNA: TGTGCCAGCAGCCGACAGGGGACCTCGGGGGGCTACACCTTC.

This clone has a handful of counts. V is TRBV18 and J is TRBJ2-7, with 8 bases fitting TRBD1. The V gene's germline CDR1 is KGHSH and CDR2 LQKENI. The trim removed 2 bases at V and 7 bases at J, leaving 4 bases unmatched. The CDR3 consists of 13 residues. The CDR3 nucleotides are TGTGCCAGCTCACCAGGACAGGGCCAGGAGCAGTACTTC. It codes for CASSPGQGQEQYF.